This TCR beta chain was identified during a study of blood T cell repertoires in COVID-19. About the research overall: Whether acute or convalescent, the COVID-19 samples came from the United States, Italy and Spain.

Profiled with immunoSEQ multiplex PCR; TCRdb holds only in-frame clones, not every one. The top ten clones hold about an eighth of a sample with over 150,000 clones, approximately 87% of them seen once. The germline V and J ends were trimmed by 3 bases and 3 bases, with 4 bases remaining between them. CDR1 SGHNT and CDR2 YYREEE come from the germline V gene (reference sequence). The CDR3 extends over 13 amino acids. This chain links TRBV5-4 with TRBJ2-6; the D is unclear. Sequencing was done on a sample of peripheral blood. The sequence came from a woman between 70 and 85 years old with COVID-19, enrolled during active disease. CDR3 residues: CASSSYGANVLTF. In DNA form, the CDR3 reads TGTGCCAGCAGCTCCTATGGGGCCAACGTCCTGACTTTC. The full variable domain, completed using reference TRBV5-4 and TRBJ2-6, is ETGVTQSPTHLIKTRGQQVTLRCSSQSGHNTVSWYQQALGQGPQFIFQYYREEENGRGNFPPRFSGLQFPNYSSELNVNALELDDSALYLCASSSYGANVLTFGAGSRLTVL.